This entry concerns a single T cell receptor beta chain. Its antigen specificity is not known. No base quality information exists; no much larger clone differs at one position. The immunoSEQ Assay, a bias-controlled multiplex PCR, was used to amplify TCRbeta CDR3 regions from genomic DNA. As for the authors' bioinformatics: The number of nucleated cells in each sample was estimated by amplification of reference gene primers within the assay. To quantify the absolute abundance of each unique TCRbeta CDR3 rearrangement, sequence reads were collapsed and filtered. For each sample, productive Simpson clonality was calculated as the square root of Simpson's diversity index over productive rearrangements. The source is immuneACCESS, and TCRdb retained only in-frame sequences with V and J called. Part of the clones is not carried over; for the studies checked, unresolved V genes explain less than half of this, and the remainder is unexplained. V, J and clone size were drawn from that table, and D and trimming were deduced from the DNA. The table for this sample lists tens of thousands of clones; roughly four fifths of them were counted only once. The ten biggest clones cover about 5.3% of the sample.

The sample is drawn from a study of blood T cell repertoires in COVID-19 (dated by TCRdb to the early 2020s). Concerning the study at large: Collaborator samples came from the United States, Italy and Spain and covered acute and convalescent phases of COVID-19. The prospective study material was composed of cDNA or gDNA derived from T cells, B-cell-depleted T cells, or PBMCs. A freely available public database, intended as a resource for researchers studying the immune response to SARS-CoV-2, is where the repertoires were released. Nearly every sample came with metadata listing a de-identified subject ID, COVID-19 status, age in years and sex. Where available, HLA class I and class II types were taken from metadata supplied by the sample provider and were not determined by assay-based typing. The dataset comprised deeply sampled blood TCRbeta repertoires from subjects exposed to, actively infected with, or recovered from COVID-19. Samples came from the ongoing ImmuneRACE study (first 160 participants) plus 1,254 subjects from 6 global collaborators. Broad study findings and their caveats: How much clinical and demographic metadata was included differed by source and by participant, and the metadata was provided uncurated.

At the junction V is shortened by 4 bases and J by 4 bases; bases outside the gene matches: 1. Measured from the cysteine to the phenylalanine, the CDR3 is 13 residues long. Just the 39-base CDR3 DNA is kept, in frame starting at base 1. The collaborating institutions used their own protocols to collect whole blood in K2EDTA tubes. For TCRbeta analysis, collaborators shipped samples in one of three forms: frozen whole blood, isolated PBMCs, or DNA extracted from either of those sample types. This sequence originates from an older woman with acute or convalescent COVID-19. The sequence links TRBV5-3 to TRBJ1-1; TRBD1 lines up with 10 middle nucleotides. TRBV5-3 is assigned to the ORF class and has an uncertain function. The sequenced sample was peripheral blood. The CDR3 has the sequence CARSGTGVTEAFF. The DNA sequence follows: TGTGCCAGAAGCGGGACAGGGGTCACTGAAGCTTTCTTT.